This T cell receptor beta chain was recovered during a study of blood T cell repertoires in COVID-19. Sequenced by immunoSEQ multiplex PCR; TCRdb stores in-frame clones only, minus some. Here the sample spans 380,000 or so clones, over 75% being singletons. Those enrolled, adults aged roughly 18 to 100 years, came from around 24 US areas. Trimming removed 5 bases at V and 4 bases at J, with 14 bases between. The CDR3 consists of 14 residues. Germline-derived CDR1 and CDR2 are SGHTA and FQGNSA. Sequencing used PBMCs or T cells enriched from blood (not recorded which). This receptor was taken from a woman aged 40-49 years with acute COVID-19. This chain joins TRBV7-2 and TRBJ1-1; TRBD1 is a possible D gene (6 bases). In nucleotides, the CDR3 is TGTGCCAGCAGCAAAATACAGGGCTTCACTGAAGCTTTCTTT. It specifies CASSKIQGFTEAFF.